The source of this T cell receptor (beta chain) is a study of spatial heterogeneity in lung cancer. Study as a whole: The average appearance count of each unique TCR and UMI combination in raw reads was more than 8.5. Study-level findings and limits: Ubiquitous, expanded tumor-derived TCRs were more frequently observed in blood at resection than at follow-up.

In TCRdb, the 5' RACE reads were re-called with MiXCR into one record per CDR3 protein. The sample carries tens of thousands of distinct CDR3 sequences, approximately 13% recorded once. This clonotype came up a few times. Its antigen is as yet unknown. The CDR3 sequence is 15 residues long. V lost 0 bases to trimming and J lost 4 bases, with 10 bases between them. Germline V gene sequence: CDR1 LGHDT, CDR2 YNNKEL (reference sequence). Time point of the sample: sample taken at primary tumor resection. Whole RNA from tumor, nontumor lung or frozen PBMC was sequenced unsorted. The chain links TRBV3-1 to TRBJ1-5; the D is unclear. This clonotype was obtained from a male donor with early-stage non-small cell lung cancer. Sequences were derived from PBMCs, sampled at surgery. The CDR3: CASSQDTTPNQPQHF. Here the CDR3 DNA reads TGTGCCAGCAGCCAAGATACGACCCCGAATCAGCCCCAGCATTTT.